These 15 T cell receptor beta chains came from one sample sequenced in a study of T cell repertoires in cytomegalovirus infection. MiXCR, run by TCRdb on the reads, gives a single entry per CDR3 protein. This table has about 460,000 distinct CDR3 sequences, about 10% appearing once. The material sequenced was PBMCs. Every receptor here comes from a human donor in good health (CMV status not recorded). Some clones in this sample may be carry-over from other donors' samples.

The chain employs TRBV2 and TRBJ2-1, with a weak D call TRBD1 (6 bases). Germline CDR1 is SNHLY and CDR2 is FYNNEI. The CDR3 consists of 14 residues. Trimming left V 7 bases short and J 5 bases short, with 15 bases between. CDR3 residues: CASTEQGYHNEQFF. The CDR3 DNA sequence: TGTGCCAGCACCGAACAGGGTTACCACAATGAGCAGTTCTTC.

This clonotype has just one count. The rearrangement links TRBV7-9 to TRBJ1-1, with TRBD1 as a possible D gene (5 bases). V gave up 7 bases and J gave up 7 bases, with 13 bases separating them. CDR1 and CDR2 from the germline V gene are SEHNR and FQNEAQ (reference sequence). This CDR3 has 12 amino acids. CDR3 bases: TGTGCCAGCACCCAGGTAGGGGTTGAAGCTTTCTTT. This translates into CASTQVGVEAFF.

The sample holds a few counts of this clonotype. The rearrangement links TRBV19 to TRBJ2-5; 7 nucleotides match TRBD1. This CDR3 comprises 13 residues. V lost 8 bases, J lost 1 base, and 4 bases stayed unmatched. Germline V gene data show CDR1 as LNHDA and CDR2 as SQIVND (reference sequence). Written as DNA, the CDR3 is TGTGCCAGTCAGAGACAGGGCCAAGAGACCCAGTACTTC. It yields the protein CASQRQGQETQYF.

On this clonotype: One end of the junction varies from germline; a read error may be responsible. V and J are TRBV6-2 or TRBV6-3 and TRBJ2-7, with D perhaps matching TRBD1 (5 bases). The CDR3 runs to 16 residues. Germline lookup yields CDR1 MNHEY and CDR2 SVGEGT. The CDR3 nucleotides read TGTGCCAGCAGTTACTCGAGCAGGGATCTCTCCAACGAGCAGTACTTC. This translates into CASSYSSRDLSNEQYF.

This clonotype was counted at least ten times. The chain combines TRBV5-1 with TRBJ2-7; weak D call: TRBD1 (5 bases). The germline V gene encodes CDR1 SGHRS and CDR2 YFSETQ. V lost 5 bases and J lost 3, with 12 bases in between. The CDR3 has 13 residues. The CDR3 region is CASSYLQGYEQYF. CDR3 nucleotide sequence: TGCGCCAGCAGTTACCTCCAGGGCTACGAGCAGTACTTC.

CDR3 region: CASSVVGGGAANEQFF. As DNA, the CDR3 is TGTGCCAGCAGCGTAGTAGGCGGGGGGGCCGCCAATGAGCAGTTCTTC. The chain has TRBV9 and TRBJ2-1, with 9 bases lining up with TRBD2. Germline V gives CDR1 SGDLS, CDR2 YYNGEE. This CDR3 is built from 16 residues. V was pared by 0 bases and J by 6 bases, with 7 bases of the junction left unmatched.

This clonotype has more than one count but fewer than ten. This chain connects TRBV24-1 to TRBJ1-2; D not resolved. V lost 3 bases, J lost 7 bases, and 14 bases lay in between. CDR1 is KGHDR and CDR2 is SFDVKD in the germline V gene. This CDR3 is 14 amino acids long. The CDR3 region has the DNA TGTGCCACCAGTGATACGACCCGCGGGCCTGGCTACACCTTC. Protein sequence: CATSDTTRGPGYTF.

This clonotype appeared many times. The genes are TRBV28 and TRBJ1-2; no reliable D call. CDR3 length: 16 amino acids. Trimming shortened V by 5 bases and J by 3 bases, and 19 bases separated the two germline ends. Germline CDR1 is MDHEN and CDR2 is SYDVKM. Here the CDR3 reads CASSPTRLSAHYGYTF. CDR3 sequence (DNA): TGTGCCAGCAGTCCTACCCGTCTAAGCGCTCACTATGGCTACACCTTC.

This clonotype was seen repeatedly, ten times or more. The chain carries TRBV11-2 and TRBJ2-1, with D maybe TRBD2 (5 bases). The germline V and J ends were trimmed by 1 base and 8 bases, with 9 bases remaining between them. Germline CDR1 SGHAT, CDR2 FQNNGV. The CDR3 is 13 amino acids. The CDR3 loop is CASSLVLVDEQFF. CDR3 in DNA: TGTGCCAGCAGCTTAGTACTAGTAGATGAGCAGTTCTTC.

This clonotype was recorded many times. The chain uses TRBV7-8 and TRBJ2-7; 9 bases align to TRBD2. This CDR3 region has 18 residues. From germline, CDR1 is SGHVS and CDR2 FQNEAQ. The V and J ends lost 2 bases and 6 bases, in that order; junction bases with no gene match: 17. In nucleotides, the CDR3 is TGTGCCAGCAGCTTAAAAGGGCTAGCGGGAAGGAATACGCGCGAGCAGTACTTC. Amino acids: CASSLKGLAGRNTREQYF. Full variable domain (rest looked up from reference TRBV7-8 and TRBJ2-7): GAGVSQSPRYKVAKRGQDVALRCDPISGHVSLFWYQQALGQGPEFLTYFQNEAQLDKSGLPSDRFFAERPEGSVSTLKIQRTQQEDSAVYLCASSLKGLAGRNTREQYFGPGTRLTVT.

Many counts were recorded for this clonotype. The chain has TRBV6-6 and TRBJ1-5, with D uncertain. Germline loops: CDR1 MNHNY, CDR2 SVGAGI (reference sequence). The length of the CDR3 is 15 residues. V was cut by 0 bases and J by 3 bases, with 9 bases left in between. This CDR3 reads CASSYSRALNQPQHF. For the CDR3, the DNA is TGTGCCAGCAGTTACTCCCGGGCCCTCAATCAGCCCCAGCATTTT.

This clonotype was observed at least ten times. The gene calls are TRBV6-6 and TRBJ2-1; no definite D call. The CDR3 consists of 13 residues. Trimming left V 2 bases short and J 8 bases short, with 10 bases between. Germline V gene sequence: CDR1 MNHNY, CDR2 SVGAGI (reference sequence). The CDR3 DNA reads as TGTGCCAGCAGTTACCCTCCTTTCTATGAGCAGTTCTTC. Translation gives CASSYPPFYEQFF.

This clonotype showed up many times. CDR3: CASRPPGRTIYF. As DNA, the CDR3 is TGTGCCAGCAGACCCCCGGGTCGGACCATATATTTT. The V call is TRBV12-3 or TRBV12-4, the J call TRBJ1-3; D unclear. The V and J ends lost 6 bases and 10 bases respectively, with 13 bases between them. The CDR3 extends over 12 amino acids.

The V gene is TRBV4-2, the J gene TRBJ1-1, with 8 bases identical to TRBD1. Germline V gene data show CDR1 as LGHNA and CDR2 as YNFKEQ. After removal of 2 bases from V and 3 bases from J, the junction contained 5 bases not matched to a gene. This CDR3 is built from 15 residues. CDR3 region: CASSQPTQGDTEAFF. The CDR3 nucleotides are TGTGCCAGCAGCCAACCAACACAGGGGGACACTGAAGCTTTCTTT.

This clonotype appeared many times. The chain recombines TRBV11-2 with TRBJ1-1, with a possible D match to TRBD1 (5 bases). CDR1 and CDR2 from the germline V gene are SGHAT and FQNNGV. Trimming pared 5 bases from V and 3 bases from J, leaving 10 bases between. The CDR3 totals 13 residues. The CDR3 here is CASSRGHHTEAFF. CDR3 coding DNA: TGTGCCAGCAGCCGAGGACATCACACTGAAGCTTTCTTT.